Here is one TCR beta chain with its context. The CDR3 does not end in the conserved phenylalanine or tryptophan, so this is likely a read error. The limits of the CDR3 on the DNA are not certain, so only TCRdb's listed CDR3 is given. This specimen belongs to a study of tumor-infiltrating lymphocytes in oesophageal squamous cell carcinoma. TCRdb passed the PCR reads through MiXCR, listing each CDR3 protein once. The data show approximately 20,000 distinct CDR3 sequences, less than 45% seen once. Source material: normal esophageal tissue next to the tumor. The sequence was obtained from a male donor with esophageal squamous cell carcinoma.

The CDR3 protein is CASSLGREQFFGA. V gene TRBV28 combines with J gene TRBJ2-6; the table assigns TRBD1, which was not confirmed against the DNA. The CDR3 length equals 13 residues, ends included. Germline CDR1 reads MDHEN; CDR2 reads SYDVKM.